This entry describes one TCR beta chain. Its antigen is not known. The sample comes from a study of T cells in Graves' hyperthyroidism and ophthalmopathy. Study-level findings and limits: Most expanded thyroid clonotypes above 0.001 also appeared in blood. Classification by a 13 V-J model distinguished ophthalmopathy from stable hyperthyroidism.

Between the trimmed V and J ends, which lost 4 bases and 4 bases, there was a span of 16 bases. This CDR3 is built from 15 residues. In germline, CDR1 is SGHDT, CDR2 YYEEEE. What was amplified from RNA transcripts were TCR beta CDR3 regions. Carried out on the TCR CDR3, a first-round RT-PCR used the HTBI primer set. MiXCR, applied by TCRdb to the multiplex PCR reads, yields one record per CDR3 protein. The sample holds about 300,000 distinct CDR3 sequences, about 13% seen once. No progression to ophthalmopathy during 18 months of follow-up defined stable disease. The source material was blood. The source is a woman in her forties with Graves' hyperthyroidism. The genes are TRBV5-6 and TRBJ2-3; TRBD1 might be the D (6 bases). CDR3: CASSQDRYPSDTQYF. The CDR3 DNA sequence: TGTGCCAGCAGCCAGGACAGATATCCATCAGATACGCAGTATTTT.